These 24 T cell receptor beta chains came from one sample sequenced in a study of control samples from healthy donors and cancer patients (dated by TCRdb to 2019 to 2021). Library creation used the immunoSEQ multiplex PCR assay. TCRdb stores this immuneACCESS table with in-frame sequences only. Part of the clones is absent; in the studies checked, under half of the shortfall reflects unresolved V genes, and no reason is known for the rest. The table for this sample lists about 100,000 clones; roughly 91% of them were counted only once. The ten largest clonotypes hold approximately 8.3% of the sample. The material sequenced was blood. The source is a man under 40 in good health.

A single count supports this clone. J is TRBJ2-7 and V is TRBV4-2, with 7 bases matching TRBD1. With 0 bases clipped from V and 2 bases from J, the junction kept 1 base outside the gene matches. Germline loops: CDR1 LGHNA, CDR2 YNFKEQ. The CDR3 covers 14 residues. The CDR3 loop reads CASSQEDRAYEQYF. As DNA, the CDR3 is TGTGCCAGCAGCCAAGAAGACAGGGCCTACGAGCAGTACTTC.

The chain combines TRBV24-1 with TRBJ2-2; 9 nucleotides align to TRBD1. The CDR3 is 16 amino acids. The junction had 5 bases not matched to a gene; V was cut back by 3 bases and J by 4 bases. The germline V gene has CDR1 KGHDR and CDR2 SFDVKD. The CDR3 DNA sequence: TGTGCCACCAGTGATAACAGGGGGCTCGGCACCGGGGAGCTGTTTTTT. The encoded protein is CATSDNRGLGTGELFF.

The chain couples TRBV4-1 to TRBJ2-7; a weak D match, TRBD2 (6 bases). Germline assignment: CDR1 MGHRA and CDR2 YSYEKL. The CDR3 extends over 15 amino acids. Deletions cut 1 base from V and 4 bases from J, with 14 bases between. The CDR3 nucleotides read TGCGCCAGCAGCCAAGGGAATAGCGGCAAGTACGAGCAGTACTTC. Protein: CASSQGNSGKYEQYF.

The table lists this clone with a few counts. The chain links TRBV19 to TRBJ1-3; TRBD1 might be the D (5 bases). Trimming cost V 4 bases and J 0 bases, with 10 bases left between them. Germline V gene sequence: CDR1 LNHDA, CDR2 SQIVND (reference sequence). The CDR3 loop spans 15 amino acids. DNA for the CDR3: TGTGCCAGTAGTACCCGACAGTTCTCTGGAAACACCATATATTTT. The encoded protein is CASSTRQFSGNTIYF.

This clone showed up just once. V and J are TRBV18 and TRBJ1-1, with D maybe TRBD1 (5 bases). V was clipped by 2 bases and J by 5 bases, with 39 bases between them. Germline V gene lookup returns CDR1 KGHSH and CDR2 LQKENI. There are 23 residues in the CDR3. CDR3 amino acids: CASSPNKFVRDGQSPGRGTEAFF. The CDR3 nucleotides are TGTGCCAGCTCACCAAATAAGTTTGTTCGGGACGGTCAATCTCCGGGGCGAGGAACTGAAGCTTTCTTT.

The CDR3 protein is CASRQGELVTQYF. CDR3 sequence (DNA): TGTGCCAGCAGGCAGGGAGAGTTGGTGACCCAGTACTTC. The rearrangement joins TRBV7-2 to TRBJ2-5, with D perhaps TRBD1 or TRBD2 (5 bases each). The CDR3 sequence is 13 residues long. Trimming shortened V by 6 bases and J by 7 bases, and 15 bases separated the two germline ends. CDR1 SGHTA and CDR2 FQGNSA come from the germline V gene.

The chain employs TRBV25-1 and TRBJ2-2, with D perhaps matching TRBD1 (6 bases). Trimming shortened V by 3 bases and J by 8 bases, and 13 bases separated the two germline ends. CDR3 length: 14 amino acids. Germline loops: CDR1 MGHDK, CDR2 SYGVNS. This chain's CDR3 is CASSDRGLLGELFF. CDR3 in DNA: TGTGCCAGCAGTGACAGGGGATTATTAGGGGAGCTGTTTTTT.

CDR3 coding DNA: TGTGCCAGCAGCTTCGACAGGGGGAGCTCTGGGGCCAACGTCCTGACTTTC. This codes for CASSFDRGSSGANVLTF. The V call is TRBV11-2, the J call TRBJ2-6; TRBD1 matches 9 bases. Trimming at V came to 3 bases and at J to 0 bases, leaving 3 bases not matched to a gene. The CDR3 is made up of 17 amino acids. Germline CDR1 and CDR2: SGHAT and FQNNGV.

This chain joins TRBV18 and TRBJ2-5, with 8 bases that match TRBD1. The CDR3 totals 16 residues. Per the germline V gene, CDR1 is KGHSH and CDR2 is LQKENI. The ends lost 2 bases at V and 5 bases at J; junction bases unmatched: 10. The CDR3 loop is CASSPASAGGAETQYF. CDR3 DNA: TGTGCCAGCTCACCAGCTTCAGCAGGGGGCGCGGAGACCCAGTACTTC.

V gene TRBV30 combines with J gene TRBJ1-6; 7 bases align to TRBD1. CDR3 size: 14 residues. CDR1 and CDR2 from the germline V gene are GTSNPN and SVGIG (reference sequence). J lost 10 bases, V lost 0 bases, and 6 bases had no gene match. CDR3 residues: CAWSVTAGGSPLHF. The DNA of the CDR3 is TGTGCCTGGAGTGTTACGGCAGGGGGGTCACCCCTCCACTTT.

This clone came up once. The chain uses TRBV19 and TRBJ2-3; 7 nucleotides agree with TRBD1. CDR1 and CDR2 from the germline V gene are LNHDA and SQIVND (reference sequence). This CDR3 is 15 amino acids long. The trim removed 0 bases at V and 5 bases at J, leaving 5 bases unmatched. The CDR3 protein is CASSIDQPGGDTQYF. CDR3 sequence (DNA): TGTGCCAGTAGTATAGATCAGCCAGGGGGAGATACGCAGTATTTT.

This rearrangement joins TRBV12-3 or TRBV12-4 to TRBJ2-2, with D uncertain. Deletions cut 6 bases from V and 8 bases from J, with 13 bases between. This CDR3 is built from 13 residues. The CDR3 loop is CASSDQASGELFF. The CDR3 DNA follows: TGTGCCAGCAGCGACCAGGCATCGGGGGAGCTGTTTTTT.

This chain connects TRBV28 to TRBJ1-5; TRBD1 matches at 8 bases. Germline CDR1 MDHEN, CDR2 SYDVKM. After removal of 7 bases from V and 7 bases from J, the junction contained 15 bases not matched to a gene. This CDR3 is built from 16 residues. The CDR3 spells CASTDSDRGFLQPQHF. The CDR3 DNA reads as TGTGCCAGCACCGACTCCGACAGGGGATTTTTGCAGCCCCAGCATTTT.

The J gene is TRBJ2-3, the V gene TRBV10-1; perhaps D is TRBD1 or TRBD2 (5 bases each). This CDR3 spans 15 amino acids. V was trimmed by 0 bases and J by 0 bases, leaving 7 bases between them. The germline V gene has CDR1 WNHNN and CDR2 SYGVQD (reference sequence). CDR3 nucleotide sequence: TGCGCCAGCAGTGAGTCGGGACGGAGCACAGATACGCAGTATTTT. Translated: CASSESGRSTDTQYF.

The CDR3 DNA follows: TGCGCCAGCAGTGATGCCAGGGTGGGGGAAAACACTGAAGCTTTCTTT. It yields the protein CASSDARVGENTEAFF. The chain has TRBV4-1 and TRBJ1-1, with TRBD1 as a possible D gene (5 bases). V dropped 6 bases and J dropped 2 bases, with 19 bases sitting between them. There are 16 residues in the CDR3. Germline CDR1 and CDR2: MGHRA and YSYEKL.

This clone was detected once. The V gene is TRBV4-1, the J gene TRBJ1-5; D might be TRBD1 (6 bases). From germline, CDR1 is MGHRA and CDR2 YSYEKL. The CDR3 runs to 18 residues. V lost 0 bases and J 0 bases, leaving 15 bases between the germline ends. This chain's CDR3 is CASSQEGGEGSSNQPQHF. For the CDR3, the DNA is TGCGCCAGCAGCCAAGAAGGGGGGGAGGGGTCTAGCAATCAGCCCCAGCATTTT.

J is TRBJ1-2 and V is TRBV27, with D possibly being TRBD1 (5 bases). The V gene lost 8 bases and the J gene lost 6 bases, with 19 bases spanning the gap. This CDR3 is built from 14 residues. In germline, CDR1 is MNHEY, CDR2 SMNVEV (reference sequence). CDR3 region: CASRTARGIDGYTF. The CDR3 DNA reads as TGTGCCAGCCGTACCGCAAGGGGAATTGATGGCTACACCTTC.

The chain carries TRBV6-2 or TRBV6-3 and TRBJ1-1; the D is unclear. Looked up from germline, CDR1 is MNHEY and CDR2 is SVGEGT. CDR3 size: 14 residues. V dropped 4 bases and J dropped 4 bases, with 13 bases sitting between them. The CDR3 sequence is CASSFPLAVTEAFF. The DNA of the CDR3 is TGTGCCAGCAGTTTCCCCCTGGCTGTCACTGAAGCTTTCTTT.

The chain recombines TRBV7-9 with TRBJ2-2; TRBD1 is a possible D gene (6 bases). V lost 5 bases, J lost 6 bases, and 10 bases lay in between. Per germline, CDR1 SEHNR and CDR2 FQNEAQ (reference sequence). The length of the CDR3 is 13 residues. CDR3 bases: TGTGCCAGCAGCCCATGGACAGCCGGGGAGCTGTTTTTT. The encoded protein is CASSPWTAGELFF.

The CDR3, as DNA: TGTGCCAGCAGTGACTCGAGAACTAATGAAAAACTGTTTTTT. It encodes CASSDSRTNEKLFF. The rearrangement joins TRBV6-4 to TRBJ1-4, with D unclear. Germline values: CDR1 MRHNA, CDR2 SNTAGT. V was cut by 0 bases and J by 1 base, with 3 bases left in between. The CDR3 consists of 14 residues.

This chain joins TRBV4-2 and TRBJ2-6; D unresolved. The ends were cut back, 0 bases at V and 0 bases at J, with 6 bases in the middle. Germline CDR1 LGHNA, CDR2 YNFKEQ. The CDR3 extends over 16 amino acids. CDR3 DNA: TGTGCCAGCAGCCAAGATCAGAGCTCTGGGGCCAACGTCCTGACTTTC. Translating it yields CASSQDQSSGANVLTF.

The V call is TRBV28, the J call TRBJ1-5; D gene ambiguous. Per germline, CDR1 MDHEN and CDR2 SYDVKM. V was trimmed by 3 bases and J by 0 bases, leaving 9 bases between them. The CDR3 runs 15 residues. CDR3 residues: CASSFFGNSNQPQHF. CDR3 DNA: TGTGCCAGCAGTTTCTTCGGGAATAGCAATCAGCCCCAGCATTTT.

The chain employs TRBV28 and TRBJ2-3, with 7 bases lining up with TRBD1. This CDR3 has 15 amino acids. V lost 8 bases and J lost 0; bases outside the gene matches: 8. Looked up from germline, CDR1 is MDHEN and CDR2 is SYDVKM. CDR3 in DNA: TGTGCCAGCTCAACCGGGGACAGAAGCACAGATACGCAGTATTTT. Its protein is CASSTGDRSTDTQYF.

The V and J genes are TRBV9 and TRBJ1-1; D remains unclear. The V and J ends lost 0 bases and 1 base respectively, with 1 base between them. The germline gives CDR1 SGDLS, CDR2 YYNGEE. The length of the CDR3 is 12 residues. CDR3 sequence (DNA): TGTGCCAGCAGCGTAGCGAACACTGAAGCTTTCTTT. Amino acid sequence: CASSVANTEAFF.